The sequence of this T cell receptor beta chain was determined in a study of blood T cells in healthy people across ages. Total RNA, at least 6 micrograms per sample, was extracted from PBMCs. Together with a sample-barcoded 5' primer, a J-beta primer mix was included in a second PCR lasting about 7 to 11 cycles. MiXCR, run by TCRdb on the 5' RACE reads, gives a single entry per CDR3 protein. Among hundreds of thousands of distinct CDR3 sequences listed, 43% were seen once. The CDR3 runs 14 residues. V dropped 10 bases and J dropped 4 bases, with 19 bases sitting between them. Germline V gene lookup returns CDR1 MNHNS and CDR2 SASEGT.

The sequence was collected from a woman aged 55-70 years in good health. Sequencing used blood. This chain uses TRBV6-1 with TRBJ2-5; no clear D gene. CDR3: CAIPTGSRVETQYF. The CDR3 DNA follows: TGTGCCATCCCTACCGGGTCCAGAGTAGAGACCCAGTACTTC.